These 10 T cell receptor beta chains share one sample of origin, sequenced in a study of T cell clones after liver transplantation. Clones were read by immunoSEQ multiplex PCR, and TCRdb kept only the in-frame ones, dropping some. The table lists 7,500 to 10,000 clones, about 72% of them singletons, with about a fifth in the top ten. Sequenced here: CD8+ T cells from blood, sampled at the approximately 16-month timepoint. Receptors originate from a human patient who received a liver transplant. T cells may partly derive from the graft donor.

This clone was counted between two and nine times. The chain couples TRBV5-4 to TRBJ2-3; 11 bases map to TRBD2. This CDR3 region has 18 residues. The V and J ends lost 4 bases and 4 bases, in that order; junction bases with no gene match: 14. Germline CDR1 SGHNT, CDR2 YYREEE (reference sequence). CDR3 in DNA: TGTGCCAGCAGCGTATATAGCGGGGGGGCGTTCCTGGCAGATACGCAGTATTTT. Its translation is CASSVYSGGAFLADTQYF.

The chain employs TRBV6-4 and TRBJ2-2; the D is unclear. V lost 8 bases, J lost 5 bases, and 21 bases lay in between. The CDR3 is made up of 16 amino acids. The germline V gene encodes CDR1 MRHNA and CDR2 SNTAGT. CDR3 DNA sequence: TGTGCCAGCTCCTTCAAAGGGTCGGTGGGAACCGGGGAGCTGTTTTTT. Amino acids: CASSFKGSVGTGELFF.

This clone was counted between two and nine times. V is TRBV5-1 and J is TRBJ2-5; TRBD1 agrees at 7 bases. Germline lookup yields CDR1 SGHRS and CDR2 YFSETQ. V trimming: 3 bases; J trimming: 3 bases; junction bases outside the gene matches: 8. The CDR3 covers 15 residues. The CDR3 sequence is CASSSIRQGEETQYF. CDR3 nucleotide sequence: TGCGCCAGCAGCTCGATAAGACAGGGCGAAGAGACCCAGTACTTC. Complete variable domain (other parts from reference TRBV5-1 and TRBJ2-5): KAGVTQTPRYLIKTRGQQVTLSCSPISGHRSVSWYQQTPGQGLQFLFEYFSETQRNKGNFPGRFSGRQFSNSRSEMNVSTLELGDSALYLCASSSIRQGEETQYFGPGTRLLVL.

V is TRBV25-1 and J is TRBJ2-1, with TRBD1 matching 8 bases. The CDR3 is made up of 13 amino acids. CDR1 is MGHDK and CDR2 is SYGVNS in the germline V gene. V shed 3 bases, J shed 7 bases, and the junction held 2 bases outside the gene matches. CDR3 region: CASSETGVNEQFF. The CDR3 coding sequence is TGTGCCAGCAGTGAGACAGGGGTAAATGAGCAGTTCTTC. Full variable domain (missing parts from reference TRBV25-1 and TRBJ2-1): EADIYQTPRYLVIGTGKKITLECSQTMGHDKMYWYQQDPGMELHLIHYSYGVNSTEKGDLSSESTVSRIRTEHFPLTLESARPSHTSQYLCASSETGVNEQFFGPGTRLTVL.

V usage is TRBV5-1 and J usage is TRBJ1-1; 7 bases are a match to TRBD1. Trimming took 7 bases from V and 1 from J; bases not matched to a gene: 25. Germline CDR1 and CDR2: SGHRS and YFSETQ. There are 20 residues in the CDR3. The CDR3 region is CASRDVLARGLVLGNTEAFF. Written as DNA, the CDR3 is TGCGCCAGCCGAGACGTGCTGGCCAGGGGGTTAGTTTTGGGGAACACTGAAGCTTTCTTT.

This clone was recorded once. For the CDR3, the DNA is TGTGCCAGCCAGGGGGGGTTACAAGAGACCCAGTACTTC. This sequence encodes CASQGGLQETQYF. The rearrangement uses TRBV27 and TRBJ2-5; either TRBD1 or TRBD2 may supply D (7 bases each). This CDR3 comprises 13 residues. Germline CDR1 and CDR2: MNHEY and SMNVEV (reference sequence). V gave up 8 bases and J gave up 2 bases, with 12 bases separating them.

The rearrangement joins TRBV4-1 to TRBJ1-1; weak D call: TRBD1 (5 bases). Trimming took 0 bases from V and 0 from J, leaving 8 bases between them. Germline loops: CDR1 MGHRA, CDR2 YSYEKL. The CDR3 loop spans 15 amino acids. Written as DNA, the CDR3 is TGCGCCAGCAGCCAAGATCCGGGGCTGAACACTGAAGCTTTCTTT. Translation: CASSQDPGLNTEAFF.

The V and J genes are TRBV13 and TRBJ2-7; perhaps D is TRBD1 or TRBD2 (5 bases each). CDR1 PRHDT and CDR2 FYEKMQ come from the germline V gene (reference sequence). There are 12 residues in the CDR3. The V end lost 4 bases, the J end lost 6 bases, and 10 bases lay between the germline ends. CDR3 DNA sequence: TGTGCCAGCAGCTACGGGACCGGCGAGCAGTACGTC. Protein product: CASSYGTGEQYV.

A single count supports this clone. V gene TRBV30 combines with J gene TRBJ2-1; 9 bases match TRBD2. The CDR3 length is 14 residues. The germline gives CDR1 GTSNPN, CDR2 SVGIG (reference sequence). With 3 bases clipped from V and 7 bases from J, the junction kept 7 bases outside the gene matches. The chain's CDR3 is CAWSVAGAGNEQFF. Here the CDR3 DNA reads TGTGCCTGGAGCGTAGCGGGAGCTGGGAATGAGCAGTTCTTC. The variable domain in full, completed from reference TRBV30 and TRBJ2-1, reads SQTIHQWPATLVQPVGSPLSLECTVEGTSNPNLYWYRQAAGRGLQLLFYSVGIGQISSEVPQNLSASRPQDRQFILSSKKLLLSDSGFYLCAWSVAGAGNEQFFGPGTRLTVL.

CDR3 sequence (DNA): TGTGCCAGCAACGCTCAGAGGAGCTCCTACAATGAGCAGTTCTTC. Protein product: CASNAQRSSYNEQFF. The chain links TRBV27 to TRBJ2-1; no definite D call. Germline V lookup: CDR1 MNHEY, CDR2 SMNVEV (reference sequence). Trimming shortened V by 7 bases and J by 0 bases, and 13 bases separated the two germline ends. The CDR3 has 15 residues.